The clone carrying this T cell receptor (beta chain) has a count of ten or more. Its antigen is currently unknown. The investigators amplified TCR beta CDR3 regions from RNA transcripts. Initially, a first-round RT-PCR of the TCR CDR3 employed the HTBI primer set. TCRdb ran MiXCR on the multiplex PCR reads and lists one entry per CDR3 protein. The sample has roughly 700,000 distinct CDR3 sequences, 12% to 15% seen once. The CDR3 runs to 15 residues. Germline CDR1 reads SGDLS; CDR2 reads YYNGEE. Between the trimmed V and J ends, which lost 3 bases and 9 bases, there was a span of 19 bases. The data derive from a study of T cells in Graves' hyperthyroidism and ophthalmopathy. Absence of ophthalmopathy progression within 18 months defined stable Graves' hyperthyroidism. Regarding the study as a whole: Ophthalmopathy prediction by the model preceded onset by a median approximately six months. Separating ophthalmopathy from stable hyperthyroidism was achieved by a 13 V-J model. Most expanded thyroid clonotypes above 0.001 also appeared in blood.

Material for sequencing was blood. V and J are TRBV9 and TRBJ2-1, with a weak D call TRBD1 (7 bases). This TCR was recovered from a woman aged 18 to 35 with Graves' hyperthyroidism. CDR3 sequence reads: CASSAGGGSLSEQFF. The CDR3 DNA reads TGTGCCAGCAGCGCCGGAGGGGGCTCCCTCAGTGAGCAGTTCTTC.